This T cell receptor beta chain came from a study of cytomegalovirus exposure and HLA in healthy donors. The overall study: HLA-typed donors were the source of about 85 million unique TCRs, which an early data release held. General study results and limits: Earlier analysis yielded a pattern in which most TCR beta V segments were productive about 90% or about 30% of the time.

PCR employed 60 Vbeta and 13 Jbeta primers. As handled by the study authors: In a later analysis, the count reached about 75 million unique TCR beta chains, with about 11 million shared. TCRdb's table, derived via immunoSEQ multiplex PCR, lists solely in-frame clones and lacks some. That table gives V, J and clone size, and the DNA gave D and trimming. The sample lists approximately 150,000 clones; around 78% were seen once. Details on this clone: No antigen is known for it.

The CDR3 consists of 13 residues. From germline, CDR1 is LNHDA and CDR2 SQIVND (reference sequence). The V end lost 11 bases, the J end lost 5 bases, and 16 bases lay between the germline ends. V is TRBV19 and J is TRBJ2-1, with D maybe TRBD2 (5 bases). The sequenced sample was PBMCs. The receptor comes from a woman in her thirties or forties in good health and CMV-seropositive. CDR3 nucleotide sequence: TGTGCCCGACCGGACTGCCCAAACAATGAGCAGTTCTTC. Protein product: CARPDCPNNEQFF.